A selection of T cell receptor beta chains follows, all from one sample in a study of cytomegalovirus exposure and HLA in healthy donors. Profiling relied on immunoSEQ multiplex PCR, and the TCRdb table lists in-frame clones only, not all of them. The sample has about 400,000 clones; more than 80% are singletons. The sequenced sample consisted of PBMCs. These receptors were obtained from a woman between 18 and 30 years old in good health and CMV-seronegative. Both conserved end residues are part of each CDR3. Fields, in order: CDR3 length, V gene, J gene, CDR3 protein.

length: 14
V: TRBV6-1
J: TRBJ2-4
CDR3: CASTRRQGSDIQYF

length: 14
V: TRBV27
J: TRBJ1-5
CDR3: CASSLTGMYQPQHF

length: 14
V: TRBV9
J: TRBJ1-4
CDR3: CASSVAGLGEKLFF

length: 12
V: TRBV2
J: TRBJ2-1
CDR3: CASGGTYNEQFF

length: 15
V: TRBV13
J: TRBJ1-6
CDR3: CASSLGYRGDSPLHF

length: 15
V: TRBV6-6
J: TRBJ2-4
CDR3: CASSYGAGGQNIQYF

length: 15
V: TRBV11-2
J: TRBJ2-7
CDR3: CASSIGLAGAYEQYF

length: 15
V: TRBV9
J: TRBJ2-5
CDR3: CASSADRPIKETQYF

length: 17
V: TRBV15
J: TRBJ1-3
CDR3: CATSRGSDQGLGNTIYF

length: 13
V: TRBV6-4
J: TRBJ1-2
CDR3: CASHQRTGRSYTF

length: 14
V: TRBV6-5
J: TRBJ2-1
CDR3: CASSQRRGTNEQFF

length: 15
V: TRBV25-1
J: TRBJ2-1
CDR3: CASSDPRGQINEQFF

length: 18
V: TRBV5-1
J: TRBJ2-3
CDR3: CASSLLGLAGGTTDTQYF

length: 11
V: TRBV28
J: TRBJ2-7
CDR3: CASRRMLEQYF

length: 17
V: TRBV4-1
J: TRBJ2-7
CDR3: CASSHLAGGTSSYEQYF

length: 15
V: TRBV5-5
J: TRBJ1-2
CDR3: CASSHSGGVSYGYTF

length: 14
V: TRBV28
J: TRBJ1-5
CDR3: CASRNRGGNQPQHF

length: 16
V: TRBV28
J: TRBJ2-1
CDR3: CASSLSGVIPLSEQFF

length: 13
V: TRBV5-1
J: TRBJ2-1
CDR3: CASSPGLADEQFF

length: 14
V: TRBV2
J: TRBJ2-7
CDR3: CASSRTSGINEQYF

length: 13
V: TRBV30
J: TRBJ1-1
CDR3: CAWSAGWDTEAFF

length: 16
V: TRBV2
J: TRBJ1-1
CDR3: CASMGGEWSGNTEAFF

length: 15
V: TRBV5-1
J: TRBJ2-3
CDR3: CASSSSTLAGDTQYF

length: 17
V: TRBV4-1
J: TRBJ2-1
CDR3: CASSLLQGTLSNNEQFF

length: 14
V: TRBV6-1
J: TRBJ1-6
CDR3: CASAGAFYNSPLHF

length: 13
V: TRBV2
J: TRBJ2-2
CDR3: CASSDREVGELFF

length: 13
V: TRBV5-1
J: TRBJ1-2
CDR3: CASSNTENYGYTF

length: 16
V: TRBV27
J: TRBJ1-2
CDR3: CASTSLPGQGVNGYTF

length: 13
V: TRBV6-1
J: TRBJ2-7
CDR3: CASRASGGLEQYF

length: 15
V: TRBV9
J: TRBJ2-2
CDR3: CASSVGGRGTGELFF

length: 16
V: TRBV11-2
J: TRBJ2-7
CDR3: CASSLWGGRAFYEQYF